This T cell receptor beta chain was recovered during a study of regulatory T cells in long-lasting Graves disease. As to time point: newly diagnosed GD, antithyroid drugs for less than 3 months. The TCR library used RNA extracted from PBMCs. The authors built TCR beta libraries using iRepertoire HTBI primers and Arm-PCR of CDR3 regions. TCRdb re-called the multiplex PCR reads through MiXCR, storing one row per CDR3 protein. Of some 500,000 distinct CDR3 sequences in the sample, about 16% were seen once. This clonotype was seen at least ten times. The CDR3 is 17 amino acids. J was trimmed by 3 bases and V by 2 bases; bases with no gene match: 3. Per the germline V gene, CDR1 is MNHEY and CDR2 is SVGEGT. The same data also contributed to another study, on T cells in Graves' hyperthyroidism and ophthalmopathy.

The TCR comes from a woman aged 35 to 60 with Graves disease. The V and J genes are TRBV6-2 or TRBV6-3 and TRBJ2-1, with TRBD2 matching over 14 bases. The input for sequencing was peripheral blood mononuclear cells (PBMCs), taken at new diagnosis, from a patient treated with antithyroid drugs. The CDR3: CASSYTGLAGGYNEQFF. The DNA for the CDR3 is TGTGCCAGCAGTTACACCGGACTAGCGGGGGGCTACAATGAGCAGTTCTTC.